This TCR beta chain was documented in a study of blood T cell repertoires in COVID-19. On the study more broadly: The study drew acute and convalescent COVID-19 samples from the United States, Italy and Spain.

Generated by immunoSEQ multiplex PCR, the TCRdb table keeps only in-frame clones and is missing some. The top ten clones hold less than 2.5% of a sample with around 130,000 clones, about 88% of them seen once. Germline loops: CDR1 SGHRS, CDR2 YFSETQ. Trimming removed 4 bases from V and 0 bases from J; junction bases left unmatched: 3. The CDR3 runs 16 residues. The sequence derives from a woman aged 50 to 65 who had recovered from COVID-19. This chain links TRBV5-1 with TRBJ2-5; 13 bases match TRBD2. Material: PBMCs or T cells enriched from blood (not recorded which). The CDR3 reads CASSNGLAGDQETQYF. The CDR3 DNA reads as TGCGCCAGCAGCAACGGACTAGCGGGGGACCAAGAGACCCAGTACTTC.